This T cell receptor beta chain was recorded in a study of cytotoxic CD8 clonotypes in ibrutinib-treated CLL. Trimming removed 5 bases from V and 7 bases from J, with 12 bases in between. There are 14 residues in the CDR3. CDR1 and CDR2 from the germline V gene are MNHNS and SASEGT. Produced via immunoSEQ multiplex PCR; TCRdb's table is partial and in-frame only. The sample comprises about 50,000 clones, 57% of which are singletons, and 25% to 30% rests with the top ten. This material consisted of PBMCs, taken after 24 months of ibrutinib treatment. This TCR derives from a human donor with chronic lymphocytic leukemia. The V and J genes are TRBV6-1 and TRBJ1-6; the D is unclear. CDR3 region: CASSLSVGNSPLHF. In DNA form, the CDR3 reads TGTGCCAGCAGTTTATCTGTAGGGAATTCACCCCTCCACTTT.